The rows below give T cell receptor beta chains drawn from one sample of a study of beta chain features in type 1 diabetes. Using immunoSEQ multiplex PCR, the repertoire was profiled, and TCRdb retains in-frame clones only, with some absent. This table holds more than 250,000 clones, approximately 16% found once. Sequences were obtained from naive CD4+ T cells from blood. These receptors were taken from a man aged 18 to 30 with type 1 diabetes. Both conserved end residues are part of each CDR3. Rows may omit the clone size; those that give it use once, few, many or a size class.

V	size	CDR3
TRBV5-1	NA	CASSKRTSGRGETQYF
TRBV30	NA	CAWTSSDTQYF
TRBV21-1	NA	CARPHMTGPYQPQHF
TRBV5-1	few	CASSLRGQDTEAFF
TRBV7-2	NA	CASSLLGLTGGETQYF
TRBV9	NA	CASSERTGSFNEQFF
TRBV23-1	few	CASGYRDRETYEQYF
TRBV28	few	CASSSTGEGGPYYEQYF
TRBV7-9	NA	CASGRSVGYTF
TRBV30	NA	CARDNTGELFF
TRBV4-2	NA	CASSQDGMDLLAQYF